The T cell receptor (beta chain) described here comes from a study of cytomegalovirus exposure and HLA in healthy donors. Points from the study as a whole: A later look showed TCR association rates differing by HLA locus, highest for DRB1 and lowest for HLA-C. Listed as cytomegalovirus-associated were over 150 TCR beta chains. Excluded: some indistinguishable V segments such as TRBV6-2 and TRBV6-3. Per a later analysis, approximately 16,000 TCR beta sequences showed association with HLA alleles at 0.05 false discovery rate.

V shed 1 base and J 5 bases; nucleotides not matched to a gene: 5. This CDR3 is 15 amino acids long. The germline CDR1 and CDR2 sequences are LNHDA and SQIVND (reference sequence). Vbeta (60) and Jbeta (13) primers were used in the PCR. Sequencing was performed with immunoSEQ multiplex PCR; in TCRdb, only in-frame clones are kept and a portion is missing. The sample has about 85,000 clones, roughly 80% seen once. Remarks on this clone: Its specificity is not known.

The source of this sequence is a man between 50 and 59 years old in good health and CMV-seropositive. The chain carries TRBV19 and TRBJ2-3; TRBD2 matches at 8 bases. The sequenced sample was PBMCs. The CDR3 DNA reads as TGTGCCAGTAGTATAGTGAGCGGGGGAGGAGATACGCAGTATTTT. It specifies CASSIVSGGGDTQYF.